This entry concerns a single TCR beta chain. This sample was included in a study of technical replicates of blood from a handful of donors. The ends were cut back, 6 bases at V and 4 bases at J, with 16 bases in the middle. CDR3 length: 14 residues. The germline V gene has CDR1 MDHEN and CDR2 SYDVKM. Sequenced by immunoSEQ multiplex PCR; TCRdb stores in-frame clones only, minus some. Of fewer than 100,000 clones in the sample, nearly 97% are singletons; the top ten hold about 0.24%. The rearrangement links TRBV28 to TRBJ2-7, with unresolved D. The receptor comes from a human donor in good health. Sequenced sample: T cells isolated from PBMCs. The CDR3, as DNA: TGTGCCAGCAGAGCCACAGAACCCTTTTACGAGCAGTACTTC. Its protein is CASRATEPFYEQYF.